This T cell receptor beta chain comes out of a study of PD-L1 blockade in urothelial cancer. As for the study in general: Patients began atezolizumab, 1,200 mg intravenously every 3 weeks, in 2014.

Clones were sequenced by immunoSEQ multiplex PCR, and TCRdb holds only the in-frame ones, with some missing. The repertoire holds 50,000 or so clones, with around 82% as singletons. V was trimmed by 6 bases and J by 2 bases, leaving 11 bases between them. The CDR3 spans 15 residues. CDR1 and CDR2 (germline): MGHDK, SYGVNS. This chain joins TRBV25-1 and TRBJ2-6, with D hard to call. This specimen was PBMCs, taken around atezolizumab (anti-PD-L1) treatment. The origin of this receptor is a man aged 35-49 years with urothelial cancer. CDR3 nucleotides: TGTGCCAGCAGCCATACAGTGGCTGGGGCCAACGTCCTGACTTTC. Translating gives CASSHTVAGANVLTF.